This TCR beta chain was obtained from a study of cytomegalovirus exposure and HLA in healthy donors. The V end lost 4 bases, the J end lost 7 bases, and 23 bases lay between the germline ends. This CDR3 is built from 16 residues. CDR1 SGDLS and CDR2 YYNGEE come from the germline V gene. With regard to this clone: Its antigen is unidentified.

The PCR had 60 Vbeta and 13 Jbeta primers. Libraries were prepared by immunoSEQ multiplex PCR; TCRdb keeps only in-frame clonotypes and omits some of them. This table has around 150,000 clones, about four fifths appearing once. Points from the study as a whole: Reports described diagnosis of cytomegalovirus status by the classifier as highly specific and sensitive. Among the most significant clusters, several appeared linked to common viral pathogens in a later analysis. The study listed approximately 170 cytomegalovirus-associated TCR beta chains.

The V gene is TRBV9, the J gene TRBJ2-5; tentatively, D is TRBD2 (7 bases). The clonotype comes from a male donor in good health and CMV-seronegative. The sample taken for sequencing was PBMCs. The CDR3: CASSKTGGGHSTTQYF. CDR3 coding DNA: TGTGCCAGCAGCAAAACGGGCGGGGGCCATTCCACGACCCAGTACTTC.